The 3 T cell receptor beta chains in this list originate from one sample, sequenced in a study of OX40 agonist ivuxolimab in advanced cancers. Profiling relied on immunoSEQ multiplex PCR, and the TCRdb table lists in-frame clones only, not all of them. Of 25,000 to 35,000 clones in the sample, roughly nine tenths were seen once. This sample comprised CD4+ or CD8+ T cells sorted from blood, obtained in a trial of the OX40 agonist ivuxolimab. The receptors stem from an adult with an advanced solid tumor such as melanoma, head and neck, liver or kidney cancer.

The chain links TRBV12-5 to TRBJ2-1, with 16 bases identical to TRBD2. CDR1 LGHNT and CDR2 FRNRAP come from the germline V gene. V gave up 6 bases and J gave up 6 bases; unmatched junction bases: 5. The CDR3 has 16 residues. The CDR3 coding sequence is TGTGCTAGTGGACCCGGGACTAGCGGGAGGGCCAATGAGCAGTTCTTC. Residues: CASGPGTSGRANEQFF.

The gene calls are TRBV9 and TRBJ2-7; 10 positions agree with TRBD2. CDR1 SGDLS and CDR2 YYNGEE come from the germline V gene. This CDR3 has 16 residues. Trimming at V came to 2 bases and at J to 7 bases, leaving 12 bases not matched to a gene. The CDR3 nucleotides read TGTGCCAGCAGCGTCCCTAGCGGGAGCCCATTGCGGGAGCAGTACTTC. Protein sequence: CASSVPSGSPLREQYF.

The gene calls are TRBV19 and TRBJ2-7; the match to TRBD2 covers 7 bases. CDR1 is LNHDA, CDR2 SQIVND, per germline (reference sequence). V was clipped by 3 bases and J by 3 bases; unmatched bases: 5. This CDR3 has 14 amino acids. The CDR3 nucleotides are TGTGCCAGTAGTATCAGCGGGAAGGTCTACGAGCAGTACTTC. Protein: CASSISGKVYEQYF.